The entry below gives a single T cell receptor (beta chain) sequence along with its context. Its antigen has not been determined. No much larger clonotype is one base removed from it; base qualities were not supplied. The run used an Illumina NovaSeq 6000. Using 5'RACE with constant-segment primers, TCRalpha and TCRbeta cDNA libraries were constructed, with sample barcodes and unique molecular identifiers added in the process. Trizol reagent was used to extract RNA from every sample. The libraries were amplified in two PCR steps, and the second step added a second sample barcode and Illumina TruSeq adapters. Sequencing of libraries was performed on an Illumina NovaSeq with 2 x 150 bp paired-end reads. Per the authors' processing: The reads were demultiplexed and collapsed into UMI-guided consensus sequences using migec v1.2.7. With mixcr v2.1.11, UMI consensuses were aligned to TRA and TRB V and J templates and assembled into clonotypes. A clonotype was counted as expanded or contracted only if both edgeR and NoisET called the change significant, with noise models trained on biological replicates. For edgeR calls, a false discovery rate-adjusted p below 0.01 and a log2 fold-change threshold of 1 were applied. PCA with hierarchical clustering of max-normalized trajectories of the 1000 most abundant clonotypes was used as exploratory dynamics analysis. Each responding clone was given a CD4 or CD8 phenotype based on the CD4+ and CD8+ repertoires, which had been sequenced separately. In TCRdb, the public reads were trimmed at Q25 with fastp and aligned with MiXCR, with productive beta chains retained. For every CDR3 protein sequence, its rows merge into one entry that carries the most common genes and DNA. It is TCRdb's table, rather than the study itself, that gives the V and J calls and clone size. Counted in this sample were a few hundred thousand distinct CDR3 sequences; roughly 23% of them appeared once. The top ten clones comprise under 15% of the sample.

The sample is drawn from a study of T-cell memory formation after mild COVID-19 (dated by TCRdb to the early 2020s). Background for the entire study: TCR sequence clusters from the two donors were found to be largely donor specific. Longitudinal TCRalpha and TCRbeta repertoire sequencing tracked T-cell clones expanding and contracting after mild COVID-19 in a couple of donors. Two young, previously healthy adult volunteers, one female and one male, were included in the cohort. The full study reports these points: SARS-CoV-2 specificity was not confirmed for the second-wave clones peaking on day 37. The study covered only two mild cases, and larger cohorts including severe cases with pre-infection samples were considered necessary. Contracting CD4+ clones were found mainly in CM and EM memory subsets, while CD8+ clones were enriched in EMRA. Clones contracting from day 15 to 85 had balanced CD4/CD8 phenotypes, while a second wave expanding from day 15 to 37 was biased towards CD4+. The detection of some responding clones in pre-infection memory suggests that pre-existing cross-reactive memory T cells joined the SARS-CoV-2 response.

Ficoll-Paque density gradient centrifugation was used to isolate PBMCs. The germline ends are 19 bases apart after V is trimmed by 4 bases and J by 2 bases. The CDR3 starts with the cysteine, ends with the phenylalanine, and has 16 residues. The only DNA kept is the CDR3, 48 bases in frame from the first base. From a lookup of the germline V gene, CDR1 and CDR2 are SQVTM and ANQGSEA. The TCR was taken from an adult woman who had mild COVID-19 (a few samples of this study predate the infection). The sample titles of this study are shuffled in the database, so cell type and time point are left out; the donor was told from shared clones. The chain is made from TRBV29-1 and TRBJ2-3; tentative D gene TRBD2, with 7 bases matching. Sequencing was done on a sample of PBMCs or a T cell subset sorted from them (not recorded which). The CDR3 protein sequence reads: CSVGSEGGGHTDTQYF. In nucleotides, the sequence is TGCAGCGTTGGTTCGGAGGGAGGGGGACACACAGATACGCAGTATTTT.